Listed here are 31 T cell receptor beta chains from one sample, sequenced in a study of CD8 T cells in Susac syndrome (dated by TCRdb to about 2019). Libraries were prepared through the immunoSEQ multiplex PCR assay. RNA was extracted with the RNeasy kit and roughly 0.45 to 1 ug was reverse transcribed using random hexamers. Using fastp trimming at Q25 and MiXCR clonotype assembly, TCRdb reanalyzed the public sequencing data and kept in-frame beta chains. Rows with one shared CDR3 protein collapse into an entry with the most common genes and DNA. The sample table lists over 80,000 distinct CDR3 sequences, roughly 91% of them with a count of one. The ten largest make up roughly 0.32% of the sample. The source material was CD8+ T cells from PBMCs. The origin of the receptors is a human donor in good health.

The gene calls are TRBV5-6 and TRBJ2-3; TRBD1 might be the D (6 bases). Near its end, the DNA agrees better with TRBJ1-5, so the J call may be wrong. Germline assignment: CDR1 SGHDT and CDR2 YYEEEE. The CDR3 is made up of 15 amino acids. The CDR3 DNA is TGTGCCAGCAGCTCCGGACTAGCGGGGGGCCATACGCAGCATTTT. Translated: CASSSGLAGGHTQHF.

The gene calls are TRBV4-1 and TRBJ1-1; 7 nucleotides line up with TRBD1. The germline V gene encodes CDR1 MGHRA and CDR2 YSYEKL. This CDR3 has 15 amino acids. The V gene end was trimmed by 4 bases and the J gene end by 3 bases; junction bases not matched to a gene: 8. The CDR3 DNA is TGCGCCAGCAGCCTATCCTCACAGGGGTACACTGAAGCTTTCTTT. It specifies CASSLSSQGYTEAFF.

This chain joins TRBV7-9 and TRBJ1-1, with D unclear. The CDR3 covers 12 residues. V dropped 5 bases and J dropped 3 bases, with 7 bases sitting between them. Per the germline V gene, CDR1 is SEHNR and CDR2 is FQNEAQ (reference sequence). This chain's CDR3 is CASSPRDTEAFF. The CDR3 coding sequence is TGTGCCAGCAGCCCCCGGGACACTGAAGCTTTCTTT.

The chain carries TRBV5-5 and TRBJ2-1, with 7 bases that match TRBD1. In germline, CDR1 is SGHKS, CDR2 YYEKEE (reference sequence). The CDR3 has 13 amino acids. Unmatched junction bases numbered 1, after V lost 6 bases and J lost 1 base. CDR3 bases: TGTGCCAGCAAACAGGGGTCCTACAATGAGCAGTTCTTC. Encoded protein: CASKQGSYNEQFF.

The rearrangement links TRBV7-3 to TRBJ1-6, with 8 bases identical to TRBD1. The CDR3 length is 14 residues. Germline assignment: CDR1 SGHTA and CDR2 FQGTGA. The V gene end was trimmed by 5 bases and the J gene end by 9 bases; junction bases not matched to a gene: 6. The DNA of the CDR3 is TGTGCCAGCAGCCCAGGGGGCGCAGGTTCACCCCTCCACTTT. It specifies CASSPGGAGSPLHF.

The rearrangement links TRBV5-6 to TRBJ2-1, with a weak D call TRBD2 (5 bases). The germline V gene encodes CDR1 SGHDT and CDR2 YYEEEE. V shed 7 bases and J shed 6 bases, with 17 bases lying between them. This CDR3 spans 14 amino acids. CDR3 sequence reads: CASWPRTLPNEQFF. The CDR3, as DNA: TGTGCCAGCTGGCCGAGGACTCTCCCCAATGAGCAGTTCTTC.

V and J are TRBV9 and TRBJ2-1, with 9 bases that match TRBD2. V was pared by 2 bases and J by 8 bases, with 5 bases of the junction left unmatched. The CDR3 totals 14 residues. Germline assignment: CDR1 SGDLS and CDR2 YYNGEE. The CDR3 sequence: CASSVGGGAYEQFF. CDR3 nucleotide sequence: TGTGCCAGCAGCGTCGGCGGGGGGGCGTATGAGCAGTTCTTC.

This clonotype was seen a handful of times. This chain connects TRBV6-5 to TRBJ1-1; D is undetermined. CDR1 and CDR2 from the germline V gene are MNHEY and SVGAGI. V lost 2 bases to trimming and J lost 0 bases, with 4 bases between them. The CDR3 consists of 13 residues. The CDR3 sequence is CASSYRMNTEAFF. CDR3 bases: TGTGCCAGCAGTTACAGGATGAACACTGAAGCTTTCTTT.

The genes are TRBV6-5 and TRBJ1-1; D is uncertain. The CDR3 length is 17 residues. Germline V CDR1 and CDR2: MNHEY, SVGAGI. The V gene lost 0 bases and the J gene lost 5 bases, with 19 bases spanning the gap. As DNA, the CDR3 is TGTGCCAGCAGTTACTCGAGGTCCGGGGAGAGGAATACTGAAGCTTTCTTT. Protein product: CASSYSRSGERNTEAFF.

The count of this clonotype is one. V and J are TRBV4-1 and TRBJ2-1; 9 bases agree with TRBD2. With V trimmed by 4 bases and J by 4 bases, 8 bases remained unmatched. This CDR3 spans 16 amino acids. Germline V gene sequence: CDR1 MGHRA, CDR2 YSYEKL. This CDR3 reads CASSPVAGDEYNEQFF. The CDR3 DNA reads TGCGCCAGCAGCCCTGTAGCGGGGGACGAATACAATGAGCAGTTCTTC.

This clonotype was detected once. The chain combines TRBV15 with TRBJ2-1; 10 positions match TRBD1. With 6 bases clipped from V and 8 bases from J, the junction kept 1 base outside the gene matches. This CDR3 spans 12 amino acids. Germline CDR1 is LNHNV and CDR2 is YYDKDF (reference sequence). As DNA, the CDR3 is TGTGCCACCAGAGGACAGGGGGATGAGCAGTTCTTC. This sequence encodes CATRGQGDEQFF.

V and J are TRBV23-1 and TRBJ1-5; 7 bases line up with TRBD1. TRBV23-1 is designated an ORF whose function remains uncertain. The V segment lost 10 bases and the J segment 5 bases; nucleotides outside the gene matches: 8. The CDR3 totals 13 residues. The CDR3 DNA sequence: TGCGCCAACACACAGGGGAGAGATCAGCCCCAGCATTTT. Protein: CANTQGRDQPQHF.

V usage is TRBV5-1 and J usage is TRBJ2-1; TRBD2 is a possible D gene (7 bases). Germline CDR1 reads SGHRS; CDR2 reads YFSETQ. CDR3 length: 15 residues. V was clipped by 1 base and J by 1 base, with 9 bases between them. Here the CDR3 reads CASSLRGGSYNEQFF. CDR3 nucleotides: TGCGCCAGCAGCTTGAGGGGGGGGTCCTACAATGAGCAGTTCTTC.

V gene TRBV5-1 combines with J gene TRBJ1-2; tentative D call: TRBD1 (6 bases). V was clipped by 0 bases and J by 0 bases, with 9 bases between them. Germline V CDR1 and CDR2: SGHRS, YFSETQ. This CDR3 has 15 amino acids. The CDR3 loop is CASSLETGANYGYTF. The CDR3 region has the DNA TGCGCCAGCAGCTTGGAGACAGGAGCTAACTATGGCTACACCTTC. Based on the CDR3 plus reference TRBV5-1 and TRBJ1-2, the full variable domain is KAGVTQTPRYLIKTRGQQVTLSCSPISGHRSVSWYQQTPGQGLQFLFEYFSETQRNKGNFPGRFSGRQFSNSRSEMNVSTLELGDSALYLCASSLETGANYGYTFGSGTRLTVV.

CDR3 residues: CASSFPGQGYEQYF. CDR3 coding DNA: TGTGCCAGCAGCTTCCCGGGACAGGGCTACGAGCAGTACTTC. The chain is built from TRBV5-6 and TRBJ2-7; the match to TRBD1 covers 9 bases. This CDR3 is built from 14 residues. With 2 bases clipped from V and 3 bases from J, the junction kept 3 bases outside the gene matches. Germline assignment: CDR1 SGHDT and CDR2 YYEEEE.

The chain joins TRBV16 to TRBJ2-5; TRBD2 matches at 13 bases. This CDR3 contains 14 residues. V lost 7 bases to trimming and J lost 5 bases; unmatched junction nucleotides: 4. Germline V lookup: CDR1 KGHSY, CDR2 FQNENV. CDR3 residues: CASTGLAGEETQYF. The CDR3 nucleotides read TGTGCCAGCACCGGACTAGCGGGGGAGGAGACCCAGTACTTC.

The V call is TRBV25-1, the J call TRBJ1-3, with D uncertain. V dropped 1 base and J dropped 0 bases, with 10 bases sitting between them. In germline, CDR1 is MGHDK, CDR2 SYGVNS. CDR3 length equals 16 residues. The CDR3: CASSESPLSSGNTIYF. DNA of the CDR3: TGTGCCAGCAGTGAATCCCCTCTCTCCTCTGGAAACACCATATATTTT.

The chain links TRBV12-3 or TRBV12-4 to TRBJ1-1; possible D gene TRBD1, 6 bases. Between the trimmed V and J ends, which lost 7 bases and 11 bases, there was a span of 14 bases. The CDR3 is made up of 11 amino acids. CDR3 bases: TGTGCCAGCACCCTAAGGGGGTCCGCTTTCTTT. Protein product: CASTLRGSAFF.

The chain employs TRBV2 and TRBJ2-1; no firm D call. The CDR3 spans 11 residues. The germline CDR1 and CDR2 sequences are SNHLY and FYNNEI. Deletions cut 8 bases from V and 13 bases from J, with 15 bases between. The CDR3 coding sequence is TGTGCCAGCCGAGGTGGGGTGTCACAGTTCTTC. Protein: CASRGGVSQFF.

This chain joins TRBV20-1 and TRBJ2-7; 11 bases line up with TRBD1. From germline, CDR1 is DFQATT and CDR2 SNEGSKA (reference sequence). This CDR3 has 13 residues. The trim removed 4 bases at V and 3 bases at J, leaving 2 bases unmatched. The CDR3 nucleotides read TGCAGTGCTACGGGGACAGGGGGCTACGAGCAGTACTTC. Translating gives CSATGTGGYEQYF.

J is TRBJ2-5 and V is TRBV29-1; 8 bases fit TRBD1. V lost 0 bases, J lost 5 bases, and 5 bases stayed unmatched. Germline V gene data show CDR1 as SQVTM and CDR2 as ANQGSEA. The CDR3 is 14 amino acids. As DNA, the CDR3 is TGCAGCGTTGAAGATTCCGACAGGGGTGAGACCCAGTACTTC. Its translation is CSVEDSDRGETQYF.

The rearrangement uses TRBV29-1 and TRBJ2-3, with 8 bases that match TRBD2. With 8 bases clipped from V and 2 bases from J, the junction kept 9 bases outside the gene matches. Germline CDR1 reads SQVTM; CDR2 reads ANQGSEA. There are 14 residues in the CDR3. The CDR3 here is CSLASGGDTDTQYF. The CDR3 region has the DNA TGCAGCCTGGCCTCGGGAGGGGACACAGATACGCAGTATTTT.

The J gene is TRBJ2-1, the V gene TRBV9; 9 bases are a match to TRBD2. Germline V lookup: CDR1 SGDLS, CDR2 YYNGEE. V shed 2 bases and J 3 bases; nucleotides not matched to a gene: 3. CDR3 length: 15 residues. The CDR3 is CASSVSGGNYNEQFF. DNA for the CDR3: TGTGCCAGCAGCGTTAGCGGGGGAAACTACAATGAGCAGTTCTTC. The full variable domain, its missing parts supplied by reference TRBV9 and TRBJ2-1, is DSGVTQTPKHLITATGQRVTLRCSPRSGDLSVYWYQQSLDQGLQFLIQYYNGEERAKGNILERFSAQQFPDLHSELNLSSLELGDSALYFCASSVSGGNYNEQFFGPGTRLTVL.

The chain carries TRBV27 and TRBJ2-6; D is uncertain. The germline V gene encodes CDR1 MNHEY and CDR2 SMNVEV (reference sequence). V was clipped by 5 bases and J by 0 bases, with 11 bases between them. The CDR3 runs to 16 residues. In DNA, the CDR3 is TGTGCCAGCAGTCCCGGACGGATCTCTGGGGCCAACGTCCTGACTTTC. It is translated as CASSPGRISGANVLTF. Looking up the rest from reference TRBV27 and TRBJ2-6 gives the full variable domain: EAQVTQNPRYLITVTGKKLTVTCSQNMNHEYMSWYRQDPGLGLRQIYYSMNVEVTDKGDVPEGYKVSRKEKRNFPLILESPSPNQTSLYFCASSPGRISGANVLTFGAGSRLTVL.

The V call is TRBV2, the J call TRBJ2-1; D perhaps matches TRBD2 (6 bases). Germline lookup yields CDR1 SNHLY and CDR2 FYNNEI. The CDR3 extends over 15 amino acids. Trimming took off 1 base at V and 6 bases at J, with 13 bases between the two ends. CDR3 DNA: TGTGCCAGCAGTGAAGTAACTAGCTCCATCAATGAGCAGTTCTTC. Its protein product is CASSEVTSSINEQFF. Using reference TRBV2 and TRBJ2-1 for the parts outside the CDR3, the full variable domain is EPEVTQTPSHQVTQMGQEVILRCVPISNHLYFYWYRQILGQKVEFLVSFYNNEISEKSEIFDDQFSVERPDGSNFTLKIRSTKLEDSAMYFCASSEVTSSINEQFFGPGTRLTVL.

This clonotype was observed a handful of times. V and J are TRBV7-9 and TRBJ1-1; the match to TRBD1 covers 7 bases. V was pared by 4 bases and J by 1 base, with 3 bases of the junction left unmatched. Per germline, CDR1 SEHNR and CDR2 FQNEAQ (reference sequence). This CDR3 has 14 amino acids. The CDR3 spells CASSSYRGNTEAFF. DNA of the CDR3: TGTGCCAGCAGCTCTTACAGGGGGAACACTGAAGCTTTCTTT.

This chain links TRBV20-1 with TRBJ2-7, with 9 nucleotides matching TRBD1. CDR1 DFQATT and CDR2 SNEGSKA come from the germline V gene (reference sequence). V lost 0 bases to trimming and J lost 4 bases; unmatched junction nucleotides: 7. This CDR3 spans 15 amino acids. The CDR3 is CSARDMTGGRYEQYF. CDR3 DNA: TGCAGTGCTAGAGATATGACAGGGGGTCGGTACGAGCAGTACTTC.

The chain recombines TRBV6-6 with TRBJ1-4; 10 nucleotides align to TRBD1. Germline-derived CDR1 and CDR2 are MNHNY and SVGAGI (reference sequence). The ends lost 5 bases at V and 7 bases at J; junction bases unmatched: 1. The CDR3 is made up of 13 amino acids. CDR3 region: CASSGTGVEKLFF. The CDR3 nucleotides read TGTGCCAGCAGTGGGACAGGGGTTGAAAAACTGTTTTTT.

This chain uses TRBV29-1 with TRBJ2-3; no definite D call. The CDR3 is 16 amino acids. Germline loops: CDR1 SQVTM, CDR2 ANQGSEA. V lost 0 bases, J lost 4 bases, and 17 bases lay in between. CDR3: CSVEEKPGPWADTQYF. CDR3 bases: TGCAGCGTTGAAGAAAAGCCTGGGCCCTGGGCAGATACGCAGTATTTT.

CDR3 sequence (DNA): TGTGCCAGCAGCCCTCACACCGGGGAGCTGTTTTTT. Its protein product is CASSPHTGELFF. The chain combines TRBV7-2 with TRBJ2-2; D not certain. This CDR3 region has 12 residues. CDR1 and CDR2 from the germline V gene are SGHTA and FQGNSA. V was trimmed by 5 bases and J by 3 bases, leaving 4 bases between them.

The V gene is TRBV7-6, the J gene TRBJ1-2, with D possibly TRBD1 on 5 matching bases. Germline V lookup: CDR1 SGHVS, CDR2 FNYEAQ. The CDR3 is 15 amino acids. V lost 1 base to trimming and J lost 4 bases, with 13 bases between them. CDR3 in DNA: TGTGCCAGCAGCTTAGGGACTTGGGACGTCTATGGCTACACCTTC. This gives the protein CASSLGTWDVYGYTF.